Shown below are 25 T cell receptor beta chains from a single sample sequenced in a study of sequential checkpoint blockade in melanoma. This sample's treatment: randomized to nivolumab then ipilimumab (arm A) or the reverse (arm B). Sequenced by immunoSEQ multiplex PCR; TCRdb stores in-frame clones only, minus some. The data contain about 17,000 clones, more than 65% of them seen just once; the ten biggest clones take up 20% to 25%. The starting material was CD8+ T cells sorted from blood (inferred from file names), obtained from a patient given nivolumab and ipilimumab in sequence. These receptors all come from a human donor with melanoma.

The chain couples TRBV6-5 to TRBJ1-1; no clear D gene. CDR3 length equals 15 residues. With 4 bases removed from V and 0 bases from J, the gap between germline ends came to 12 bases. The germline V gene has CDR1 MNHEY and CDR2 SVGAGI. CDR3 sequence reads: CASSFEGFLNTEAFF. The CDR3 DNA reads as TGTGCCAGCAGTTTCGAGGGATTTCTGAACACTGAAGCTTTCTTT.

This clone was counted a few times. The chain is built from TRBV7-9 and TRBJ2-7; 8 bases are shared with TRBD1. The CDR3 sequence is 14 residues long. Unmatched junction bases numbered 3, after V lost 5 bases and J lost 0 bases. CDR1 and CDR2 (germline): SEHNR, FQNEAQ (reference sequence). This chain's CDR3 is CASSPTGASYEQYV. Here the CDR3 DNA reads TGTGCCAGCAGCCCGACAGGGGCCTCCTACGAGCAGTACGTC.

The V and J genes are TRBV10-2 and TRBJ2-1; weak D call: TRBD2 (6 bases). The CDR3 has 14 residues. Germline assignment: CDR1 WSHSY and CDR2 SAAADI. V lost 4 bases and J lost 0, with 7 bases in between. The CDR3 DNA follows: TGCGCCAGCAGTGTGGGGGGCTCCTACAATGAGCAGTTCTTC. This encodes CASSVGGSYNEQFF.

This clone has more than one count but fewer than ten. This chain uses TRBV13 with TRBJ1-1; maybe TRBD1 (5 bases). Looked up from germline, CDR1 is PRHDT and CDR2 is FYEKMQ (reference sequence). CDR3 length: 15 amino acids. Trimming stripped 0 bases from V and 4 bases from J, with 12 bases between. The CDR3 DNA reads as TGTGCCAGCAGCTTAGGCGGGGGAGGTATCACTGAAGCTTTCTTT. Amino acids: CASSLGGGGITEAFF.

This clone was seen once. The chain joins TRBV6-6 to TRBJ1-2, with D tentatively TRBD1 (6 bases). The length of the CDR3 is 13 residues. V lost 6 bases, J lost 7 bases, and 15 bases lay in between. Germline CDR1 and CDR2: MNHNY and SVGAGI (reference sequence). In DNA, the CDR3 is TGTGCCAGCAGCGAAACAGGGCGCGGTGGCTACACCTTC. It yields the protein CASSETGRGGYTF.

This sequence joins TRBV5-6 and TRBJ1-2; D is perhaps TRBD1 (5 bases). V was pared by 3 bases and J by 4 bases, with 16 bases between. The CDR3 is 15 amino acids. The germline gives CDR1 SGHDT, CDR2 YYEEEE. The CDR3, as DNA: TGTGCCAGCAGCTGGTCACAGACAGTTCTCTATGGCTACACCTTC. This gives the protein CASSWSQTVLYGYTF.

V usage is TRBV7-9 and J usage is TRBJ1-5, with D maybe TRBD1 (5 bases). This CDR3 comprises 12 residues. Trimming removed 5 bases at V and 6 bases at J, with 8 bases between. CDR1 and CDR2 (germline): SEHNR, FQNEAQ (reference sequence). The CDR3 DNA reads TGTGCCAGCAGCCCAGGGTTTCAGCCCCAGCATTTT. Encoded protein: CASSPGFQPQHF. The entire variable domain, with the rest obtained from reference TRBV7-9 and TRBJ1-5, is as follows: DTGVSQNPRHKITKRGQNVTFRCDPISEHNRLYWYRQTLGQGPEFLTYFQNEAQLEKSRLLSDRFSAERPKGSFSTLEIQRTEQGDSAMYLCASSPGFQPQHFGDGTRLSIL.

The chain carries TRBV7-2 and TRBJ1-1, with D unclear. The CDR3 consists of 11 residues. CDR1 is SGHTA, CDR2 FQGNSA, per germline. Trimming took off 4 bases at V and 7 bases at J, with 7 bases between the two ends. CDR3 nucleotides: TGTGCCAGCAGCTCTGGAGGTGAAGCTTTCTTT. Translating it yields CASSSGGEAFF.

This rearrangement joins TRBV5-8 to TRBJ1-2; 8 nucleotides line up with TRBD1. V trimming: 2 bases; J trimming: 4 bases; junction bases outside the gene matches: 7. The CDR3 is made up of 15 amino acids. Per germline, CDR1 SGHTS and CDR2 YDEGEE. The chain's CDR3 is CASSFPTGATYGYTF. The CDR3 DNA reads as TGTGCCAGCAGCTTCCCGACAGGGGCGACCTATGGCTACACCTTC.

The chain joins TRBV9 to TRBJ2-6; the D gene is possibly TRBD1 (5 bases). Trimming took off 0 bases at V and 0 bases at J, with 13 bases between the two ends. The CDR3 has 18 residues. CDR1 and CDR2 (germline): SGDLS, YYNGEE. The chain's CDR3 is CASSVGKGVPSGANVLTF. In nucleotides, the CDR3 is TGTGCCAGCAGCGTAGGCAAAGGGGTTCCCTCTGGGGCCAACGTCCTGACTTTC. The variable domain in full, with the rest retrieved from reference TRBV9 and TRBJ2-6, is DSGVTQTPKHLITATGQRVTLRCSPRSGDLSVYWYQQSLDQGLQFLIQYYNGEERAKGNILERFSAQQFPDLHSELNLSSLELGDSALYFCASSVGKGVPSGANVLTFGAGSRLTVL.

The rearrangement links TRBV5-6 to TRBJ1-1; 7 positions match TRBD1. Germline values: CDR1 SGHDT, CDR2 YYEEEE. V was clipped by 6 bases and J by 1 base; unmatched bases: 9. The CDR3 length is 15 residues. In DNA form, the CDR3 reads TGTGCCAGCAACACTCTGACAGGGTGGAACACTGAAGCTTTCTTT. It specifies CASNTLTGWNTEAFF.

This clone was seen once. The chain has TRBV4-2 and TRBJ2-5; 10 bases agree with TRBD2. The CDR3 runs to 17 residues. Germline lookup yields CDR1 LGHNA and CDR2 YNFKEQ. V lost 1 base, J lost 5 bases, and 10 bases stayed unmatched. The CDR3 is CASSQGSTSGVVETQYF. CDR3 bases: TGTGCCAGCAGCCAAGGGAGTACTAGCGGGGTCGTGGAGACCCAGTACTTC.

The chain employs TRBV5-4 and TRBJ2-5, with 11 bases aligning to TRBD2. The CDR3 has 13 residues. V was pared by 7 bases and J by 4 bases, with 3 bases of the junction left unmatched. Germline V gene lookup returns CDR1 SGHNT and CDR2 YYREEE (reference sequence). This CDR3 is CASRLAGGETQYF. The CDR3 DNA reads as TGTGCCAGCCGGCTAGCGGGGGGAGAGACCCAGTACTTC. Combining the CDR3 with reference TRBV5-4 and TRBJ2-5 gives the whole variable domain ETGVTQSPTHLIKTRGQQVTLRCSSQSGHNTVSWYQQALGQGPQFIFQYYREEENGRGNFPPRFSGLQFPNYSSELNVNALELDDSALYLCASRLAGGETQYFGPGTRLLVL.

The gene calls are TRBV7-8 and TRBJ2-7; D possibly corresponds to TRBD2 (5 bases). CDR3 length equals 15 residues. The ends were cut back, 1 base at V and 3 bases at J, with 13 bases in the middle. Germline V lookup: CDR1 SGHVS, CDR2 FQNEAQ. CDR3 sequence: CASSLGGPGSYEQYF. Here the CDR3 DNA reads TGTGCCAGCAGCTTAGGAGGGCCGGGGAGCTACGAGCAGTACTTC.

This chain links TRBV19 with TRBJ2-7, with 11 positions matching TRBD1. CDR3 length: 14 residues. The J segment lost 3 bases and the V segment lost 8 bases, leaving 6 bases of the junction unmatched. The germline gives CDR1 LNHDA, CDR2 SQIVND (reference sequence). The CDR3 reads CASGAGTGGYEQYF. In DNA, the CDR3 is TGTGCCAGTGGCGCCGGGACAGGGGGCTACGAGCAGTACTTC.

This CDR3 is CASSSQGGAEGYTF. CDR3 bases: TGTGCCAGCAGTTCCCAAGGGGGCGCGGAGGGCTACACCTTC. The chain has TRBV6-6 and TRBJ1-2, with TRBD1 matching over 7 bases. Germline V gene sequence: CDR1 MNHNY, CDR2 SVGAGI (reference sequence). The CDR3 extends over 14 amino acids. J was trimmed by 8 bases and V by 4 bases; bases with no gene match: 10.

V gene TRBV7-6 combines with J gene TRBJ1-1; D might be TRBD1 (5 bases). This CDR3 has 13 amino acids. CDR1 and CDR2 from the germline V gene are SGHVS and FNYEAQ. V dropped 2 bases and J dropped 9 bases, with 13 bases sitting between them. The CDR3, as DNA: TGTGCCAGCAGCTTACGTCGGGGGGAAAAAGCTTTCTTT. Its protein product is CASSLRRGEKAFF.

The chain employs TRBV11-2 and TRBJ2-2; D is possibly TRBD2 (6 bases). CDR3 length: 16 residues. Germline values: CDR1 SGHAT, CDR2 FQNNGV. V lost 3 bases and J 1 base, leaving 12 bases between the germline ends. CDR3 residues: CASSFTTRRNTGELFF. The CDR3 DNA follows: TGTGCCAGCAGCTTCACGACTAGACGGAACACCGGGGAGCTGTTTTTT.

This clone was seen a few times. This rearrangement joins TRBV21-1 to TRBJ1-4. TRBV21-1 corresponds to a pseudogene. This CDR3 has 15 residues. The CDR3 nucleotides are TGTGCCAGCACTTACATCGGGGGAACTAATGAAAAACTGTTTTTT. This codes for CASTYIGGTNEKLFF.

V is TRBV7-9 and J is TRBJ2-3, with a weak D call TRBD2 (7 bases). Germline V gene sequence: CDR1 SEHNR, CDR2 FQNEAQ (reference sequence). The CDR3 loop spans 15 amino acids. V dropped 0 bases and J dropped 6 bases, with 13 bases sitting between them. The CDR3, as DNA: TGTGCCAGCAGCTTAGCGGGGGGGCTTGGGGATACGCAGTATTTT. As protein: CASSLAGGLGDTQYF.

V and J are TRBV27 and TRBJ2-7; 8 bases fit TRBD2. CDR3 length equals 14 residues. J lost 2 bases, V lost 5 bases, and 5 bases had no gene match. From germline, CDR1 is MNHEY and CDR2 SMNVEV (reference sequence). CDR3 loop: CASSPGGFPYEQYF. The CDR3 DNA reads as TGTGCCAGCAGTCCGGGGGGGTTCCCCTACGAGCAGTACTTC.

About this clone: At one end, the junction sequence differs from germline, possibly due to a read error. This chain uses TRBV9 with TRBJ1-2; D is unclear. Germline CDR1 reads SGDLS; CDR2 reads YYNGEE. The CDR3 loop spans 10 amino acids. This CDR3 is CASSVLFQAF. The CDR3 nucleotides read TGTGCCAGCAGCGTACTATTCCAAGCTTTC.

The rearrangement uses TRBV7-9 and TRBJ2-7; tentative D call: TRBD2 (6 bases). V was pared by 5 bases and J by 0 bases, with 20 bases between. The CDR3 length is 17 residues. Germline V gene lookup returns CDR1 SEHNR and CDR2 FQNEAQ (reference sequence). The DNA of the CDR3 is TGTGCCAGCAGCGCAAGGAAGTACCGGGACTCCTCCTACGAGCAGTACTTC. Translation gives CASSARKYRDSSYEQYF.

V and J are TRBV5-4 and TRBJ2-7, with 7 nucleotides matching TRBD1. V was pared by 4 bases and J by 3 bases, with 7 bases of the junction left unmatched. From germline, CDR1 is SGHNT and CDR2 YYREEE (reference sequence). This CDR3 contains 14 residues. The DNA of the CDR3 is TGTGCCAGCAGCCCGGGACAGCGCCTCTACGAGCAGTACTTC. This sequence encodes CASSPGQRLYEQYF. Using reference TRBV5-4 and TRBJ2-7 for the parts outside the CDR3, the full variable domain is ETGVTQSPTHLIKTRGQQVTLRCSSQSGHNTVSWYQQALGQGPQFIFQYYREEENGRGNFPPRFSGLQFPNYSSELNVNALELDDSALYLCASSPGQRLYEQYFGPGTRLTVT.

This clone was seen a few times. The rearrangement uses TRBV21-1 and TRBJ1-2. TRBV21-1 is an annotated pseudogene. The CDR3 contains 15 residues. CDR3 nucleotide sequence: TGTGCCAGCAGTGCCCTAGCGGGAATGGACTATGGCTACACCTTC. Translation: CASSALAGMDYGYTF.